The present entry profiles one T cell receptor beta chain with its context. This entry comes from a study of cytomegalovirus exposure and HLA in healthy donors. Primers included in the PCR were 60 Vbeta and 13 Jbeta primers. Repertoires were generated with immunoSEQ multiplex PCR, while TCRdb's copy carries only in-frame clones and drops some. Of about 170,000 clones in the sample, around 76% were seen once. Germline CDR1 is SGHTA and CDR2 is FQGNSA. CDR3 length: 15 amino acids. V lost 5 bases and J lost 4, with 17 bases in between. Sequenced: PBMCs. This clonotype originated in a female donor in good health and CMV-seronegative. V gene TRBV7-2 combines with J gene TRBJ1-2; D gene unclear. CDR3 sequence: CASSPTAALGYGYTF. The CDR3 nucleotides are TGTGCCAGCAGCCCTACCGCCGCGCTCGGCTATGGCTACACCTTC.